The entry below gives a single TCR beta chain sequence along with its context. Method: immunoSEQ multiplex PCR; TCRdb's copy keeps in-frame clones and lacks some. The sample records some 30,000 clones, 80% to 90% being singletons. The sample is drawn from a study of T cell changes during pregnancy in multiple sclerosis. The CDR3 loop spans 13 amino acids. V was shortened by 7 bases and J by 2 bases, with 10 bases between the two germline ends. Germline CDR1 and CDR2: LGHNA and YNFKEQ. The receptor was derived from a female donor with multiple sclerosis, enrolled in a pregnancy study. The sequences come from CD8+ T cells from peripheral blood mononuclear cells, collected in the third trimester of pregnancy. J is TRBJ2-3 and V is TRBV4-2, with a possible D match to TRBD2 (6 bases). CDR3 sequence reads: CASTGDHTDTQYF. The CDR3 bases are TGTGCCAGCACGGGGGACCACACAGATACGCAGTATTTT.